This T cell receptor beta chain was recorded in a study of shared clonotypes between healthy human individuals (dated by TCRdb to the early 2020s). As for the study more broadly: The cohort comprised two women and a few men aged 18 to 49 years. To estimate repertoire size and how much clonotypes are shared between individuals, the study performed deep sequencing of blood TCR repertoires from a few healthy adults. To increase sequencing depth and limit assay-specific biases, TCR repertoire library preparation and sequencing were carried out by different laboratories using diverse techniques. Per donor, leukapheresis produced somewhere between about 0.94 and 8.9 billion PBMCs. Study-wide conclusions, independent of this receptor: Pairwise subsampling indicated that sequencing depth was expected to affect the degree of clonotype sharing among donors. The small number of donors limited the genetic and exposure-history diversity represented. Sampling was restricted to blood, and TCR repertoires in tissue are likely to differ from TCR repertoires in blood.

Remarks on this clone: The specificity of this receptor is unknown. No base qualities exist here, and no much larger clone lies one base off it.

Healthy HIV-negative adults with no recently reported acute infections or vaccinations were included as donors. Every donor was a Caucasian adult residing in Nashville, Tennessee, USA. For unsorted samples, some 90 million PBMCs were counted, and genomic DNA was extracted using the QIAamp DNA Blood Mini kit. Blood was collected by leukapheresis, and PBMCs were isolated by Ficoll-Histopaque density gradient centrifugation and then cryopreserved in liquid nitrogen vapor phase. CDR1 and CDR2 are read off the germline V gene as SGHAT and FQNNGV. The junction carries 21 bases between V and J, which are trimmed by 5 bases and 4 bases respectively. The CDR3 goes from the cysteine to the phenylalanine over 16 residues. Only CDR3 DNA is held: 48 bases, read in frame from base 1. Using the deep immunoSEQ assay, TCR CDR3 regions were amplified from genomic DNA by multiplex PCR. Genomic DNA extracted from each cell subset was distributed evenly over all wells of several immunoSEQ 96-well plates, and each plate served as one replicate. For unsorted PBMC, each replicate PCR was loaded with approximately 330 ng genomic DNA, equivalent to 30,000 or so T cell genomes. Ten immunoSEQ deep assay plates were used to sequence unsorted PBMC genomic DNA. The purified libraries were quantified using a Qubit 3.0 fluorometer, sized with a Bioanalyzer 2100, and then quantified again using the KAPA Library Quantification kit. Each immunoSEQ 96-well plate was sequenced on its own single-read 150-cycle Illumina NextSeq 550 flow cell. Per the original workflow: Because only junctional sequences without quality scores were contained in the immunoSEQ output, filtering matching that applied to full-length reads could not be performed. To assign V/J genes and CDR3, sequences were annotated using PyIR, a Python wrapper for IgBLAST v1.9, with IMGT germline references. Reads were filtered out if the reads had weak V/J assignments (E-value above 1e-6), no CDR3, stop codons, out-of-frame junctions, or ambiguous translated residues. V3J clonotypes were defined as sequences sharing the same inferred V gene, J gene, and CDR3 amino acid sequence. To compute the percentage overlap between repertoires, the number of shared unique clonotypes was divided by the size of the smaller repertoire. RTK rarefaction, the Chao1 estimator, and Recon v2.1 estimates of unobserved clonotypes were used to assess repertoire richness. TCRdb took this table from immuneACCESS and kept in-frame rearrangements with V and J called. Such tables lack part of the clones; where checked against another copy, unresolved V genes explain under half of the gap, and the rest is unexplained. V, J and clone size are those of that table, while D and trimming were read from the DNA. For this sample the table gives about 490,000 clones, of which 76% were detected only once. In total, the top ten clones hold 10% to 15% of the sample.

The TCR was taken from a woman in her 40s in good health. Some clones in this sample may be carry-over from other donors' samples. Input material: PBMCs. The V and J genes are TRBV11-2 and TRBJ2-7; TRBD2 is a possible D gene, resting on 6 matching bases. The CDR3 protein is CASSLMLTVGGYEQYF. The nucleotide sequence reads TGTGCCAGCAGCCTCATGCTGACAGTTGGAGGGTACGAGCAGTACTTC.